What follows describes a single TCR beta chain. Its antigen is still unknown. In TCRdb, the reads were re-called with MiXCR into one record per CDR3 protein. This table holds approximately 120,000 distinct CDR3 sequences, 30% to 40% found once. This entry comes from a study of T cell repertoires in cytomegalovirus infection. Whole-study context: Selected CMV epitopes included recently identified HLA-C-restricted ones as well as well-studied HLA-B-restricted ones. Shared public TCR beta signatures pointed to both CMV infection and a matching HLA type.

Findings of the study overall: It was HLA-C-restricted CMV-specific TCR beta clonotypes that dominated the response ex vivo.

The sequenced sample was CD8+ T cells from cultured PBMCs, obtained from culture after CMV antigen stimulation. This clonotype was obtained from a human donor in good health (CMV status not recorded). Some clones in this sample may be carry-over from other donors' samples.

This chain's CDR3 is CASSVTNPPYEQYF. In DNA form, the CDR3 reads TGTGCCAGCAGTGTTACGAATCCCCCCTACGAGCAGTACTTC. V usage is TRBV2 and J usage is TRBJ2-7; D call uncertain. From germline, CDR1 is SNHLY and CDR2 FYNNEI. The CDR3 consists of 14 residues. The V gene lost 4 bases and the J gene lost 2 bases, with 12 bases spanning the gap.